The 21 T cell receptor beta chains listed next were all sequenced from one sample in a study of blood T cells in healthy people across ages. With a J-beta primer mix and a sample-barcoded 5' primer, a second PCR ran roughly 7 to 11 cycles. TCRdb called the 5' RACE reads again in MiXCR, with one record for every CDR3 protein. The sample includes about 780,000 distinct CDR3 sequences, around 45% of them seen just once. The sample consisted of blood. These receptors all stem from an elderly man in good health.

V gene TRBV12-3 or TRBV12-4 combines with J gene TRBJ2-1; TRBD2 matches at 8 bases. The CDR3 runs 14 residues. V trimming: 7 bases; J trimming: 3 bases; junction bases outside the gene matches: 5. The CDR3 coding sequence is TGTGCCAGCAACCTCGGGACTAGCTACAATGAGCAGTTCTTC. It encodes CASNLGTSYNEQFF.

The CDR3 spells CASSTRDGNTGELFF. The DNA of the CDR3 is TGTGCCAGCAGTACGAGGGACGGCAACACCGGGGAGCTGTTTTTT. The chain couples TRBV12-3 or TRBV12-4 to TRBJ2-2; either TRBD1 or TRBD2 may supply D (5 bases each). Trimming left V 5 bases short and J 2 bases short, with 12 bases between. CDR3 length: 15 amino acids.

This clonotype was detected a few times. This chain links TRBV6-1 with TRBJ2-7; no firm D call. The CDR3 runs to 13 residues. Trimming removed 4 bases from V and 2 bases from J, with 9 bases in between. Germline CDR1 reads MNHNS; CDR2 reads SASEGT. In DNA form, the CDR3 reads TGTGCCAGCAGTGTGGAACGGACCTACGAGCAGTACTTC. This codes for CASSVERTYEQYF.

The table lists this clonotype with a few counts. This chain links TRBV29-1 with TRBJ1-2; D gene ambiguous. Germline V gives CDR1 SQVTM, CDR2 ANQGSEA. V was clipped by 4 bases and J by 6 bases, with 15 bases between them. This CDR3 is built from 13 residues. The CDR3 DNA follows: TGCAGCGTTGCGACTCGCACCTGGGATGGCTACACCTTC. Its translation is CSVATRTWDGYTF.

This clonotype was seen at least ten times. V usage is TRBV5-1 and J usage is TRBJ1-5; D gene unclear. The CDR3 is made up of 15 amino acids. Trimming pared 0 bases from V and 7 bases from J, leaving 14 bases between. The germline V gene has CDR1 SGHRS and CDR2 YFSETQ. The CDR3, as DNA: TGCGCCAGCAGCTTGGACGGCTCACCGAACCAGCCCCAGCATTTT. Translation gives CASSLDGSPNQPQHF.

This rearrangement joins TRBV20-1 to TRBJ2-1, with D perhaps TRBD2 (6 bases). V shed 1 base and J shed 10 bases, with 20 bases lying between them. This CDR3 region has 15 residues. Per the germline V gene, CDR1 is DFQATT and CDR2 is SNEGSKA (reference sequence). CDR3 DNA: TGCAGTGCTAGAGTAGGCGGAGGGGCCTCCTACGAGCAGTTCTTC. Translating gives CSARVGGGASYEQFF.

The chain recombines TRBV7-9 with TRBJ2-5; no reliable D call. The J call is uncertain, as TRBJ2-7 better fits the DNA end. Germline loops: CDR1 SEHNR, CDR2 FQNEAQ (reference sequence). The CDR3 loop spans 13 amino acids. Written as DNA, the CDR3 is TGTGCCAGCAGCTACTCCCGGGCGAGCGAGCAGTACTTC. As protein: CASSYSRASEQYF.

This clonotype occurred a few times. The chain is built from TRBV12-3 or TRBV12-4 and TRBJ2-1, with D possibly being TRBD1 (5 bases). The V and J ends lost 2 bases and 2 bases respectively, with 10 bases between them. This CDR3 contains 15 residues. As DNA, the CDR3 is TGTGCCAGCAGTTTAAGACAGTTTACCTACAATGAGCAGTTCTTC. Amino acids: CASSLRQFTYNEQFF.

Only one count was recorded for this clonotype. One base away lies a much larger clone, so this may be a sequencing read error. V and J are TRBV10-3 and TRBJ2-5; 9 bases agree with TRBD1. The CDR3 has 15 residues. Germline V gene lookup returns CDR1 ENHRY and CDR2 SYGVKD. The V and J ends lost 0 bases and 12 bases, in that order; junction bases with no gene match: 11. The CDR3 bases are TGTGCCATCAGTGAGTCTCCGGGGACAGGGTCCGAGAAGTACTTC. Protein: CAISESPGTGSEKYF.

This clonotype has a count of ten or more. The chain is built from TRBV7-3 and TRBJ2-3; TRBD2 is a possible D gene (6 bases). This CDR3 is built from 13 residues. Germline V lookup: CDR1 SGHTA, CDR2 FQGTGA. V was cut by 5 bases and J by 5 bases, with 11 bases left in between. DNA of the CDR3: TGTGCCAGCAGCCCGCCGGGGGAAGATACGCAGTATTTT. Its translation is CASSPPGEDTQYF.

This clonotype was counted ten times or more. A read error is possible here, since a much larger clone lies one base away. The chain carries TRBV29-1 and TRBJ2-5, with D perhaps TRBD2 (7 bases). Germline CDR1 and CDR2: SQVTM and ANQGSEA. V lost 2 bases and J lost 11, with 21 bases in between. This CDR3 spans 14 amino acids. The CDR3 bases are TGCAGCGTTGAAAAGGGGGGGGCCGGGAATGAGCAGTACTTC. As protein: CSVEKGGAGNEQYF. The full variable domain, completed using reference TRBV29-1 and TRBJ2-5, is SAVISQKPSRDICQRGTSLTIQCQVDSQVTMMFWYRQQPGQSLTLIATANQGSEATYESGFVIDKFPISRPNLTFSTLTVSNMSPEDSSIYLCSVEKGGAGNEQYFGPGTRLLVL.

There are many counts of this clonotype. The junction departs from the called germline gene at one end, perhaps through a read error. This chain connects TRBV5-1 to TRBJ2-3; 9 bases fit TRBD2. CDR1 and CDR2 (germline): SGHRS, YFSETQ. The CDR3 sequence is 16 residues long. The CDR3 is CASSSTGAGGTDTQYF. As DNA, the CDR3 is TGCGCCAGCAGCTCCACGGGAGCGGGAGGCACGGATACGCAGTATTTT.

Only a few counts were recorded for this clonotype. Here the CDR3 reads CASRGLAVETQYF. The CDR3 DNA reads as TGTGCCAGCAGGGGACTAGCTGTGGAGACCCAGTACTTC. The rearrangement joins TRBV11-1 to TRBJ2-5; TRBD2 matches at 9 bases. Trimming took 6 bases from V and 5 from J; bases not matched to a gene: 4. The CDR3 has 13 amino acids. Germline V CDR1 and CDR2: SGHAT, FQDESV (reference sequence).

This clonotype came up many times. The chain employs TRBV20-1 and TRBJ2-1; 8 nucleotides align to TRBD2. Unmatched junction bases numbered 11, after V lost 5 bases and J lost 5 bases. Germline values: CDR1 DFQATT, CDR2 SNEGSKA (reference sequence). This CDR3 region has 15 residues. The CDR3 here is CSAEKAGVSHNEQFF. The DNA of the CDR3 is TGCAGTGCTGAAAAAGCGGGAGTGAGCCACAATGAGCAGTTCTTC.

The DNA for the CDR3 is TGTGCCAGCAGTTACTCGATTGGACAGGGAGTTGGGGAGACCCAGTTCTTC. Encoded protein: CASSYSIGQGVGETQFF. V is TRBV6-5 and J is TRBJ2-1; 8 nucleotides align to TRBD1. The germline V gene encodes CDR1 MNHEY and CDR2 SVGAGI. CDR3 size: 17 residues. V was pared by 0 bases and J by 13 bases, with 17 bases of the junction left unmatched.

The rearrangement links TRBV3-1 to TRBJ1-1; TRBD1 might be the D (6 bases). Trimming took 2 bases from V and 10 from J, leaving 14 bases between them. Per germline, CDR1 LGHDT and CDR2 YNNKEL (reference sequence). CDR3 length: 13 residues. The CDR3 DNA reads as TGTGCCAGCAGCCAAATCCGGGACAACCCAGCTTTCTTT. Translated, it gives CASSQIRDNPAFF. Full variable domain (rest looked up from reference TRBV3-1 and TRBJ1-1): DTAVSQTPKYLVTQMGNDKSIKCEQNLGHDTMYWYKQDSKKFLKIMFSYNNKELIINETVPNRFSPKSPDKAHLNLHINSLELGDSAVYFCASSQIRDNPAFFGQGTRLTVV.

The CDR3 loop reads CASSLERGRLDTQYF. CDR3 DNA sequence: TGTGCCAGCAGCTTGGAGCGGGGGAGGTTAGATACGCAGTATTTT. This chain uses TRBV5-4 with TRBJ2-3, with TRBD2 matching over 8 bases. Germline values: CDR1 SGHNT, CDR2 YYREEE (reference sequence). J gave up 5 bases and V 0 bases, and 5 bases lay outside the gene matches. The CDR3 runs 15 residues.

As to this clonotype: Lacking the conserved final phenylalanine or tryptophan, this CDR3 likely reflects a read error. No DNA is shown, since the ends of the CDR3 on it are uncertain; the CDR3 is the one TCRdb lists. The chain uses TRBV20-1 and TRBJ1-6. The CDR3 totals 8 residues, both ends included. Germline CDR1 is DFQATT and CDR2 is SNEGSKA (reference sequence). The CDR3 loop is CSADGGGS.

V usage is TRBV4-2 and J usage is TRBJ2-1; TRBD2 might be the D (5 bases). CDR1 is LGHNA and CDR2 is YNFKEQ in the germline V gene. This CDR3 is built from 14 residues. The V and J ends lost 0 bases and 12 bases respectively, with 15 bases between them. CDR3 amino acids: CASSQDRGISGQFF. The CDR3 DNA is TGTGCCAGCAGCCAAGACAGAGGGATCTCTGGGCAGTTCTTC.

V gene TRBV2 combines with J gene TRBJ2-3; D uncertain. CDR1 is SNHLY and CDR2 is FYNNEI in the germline V gene. The length of the CDR3 is 15 residues. Trimming removed 2 bases at V and 1 base at J, with 10 bases between. Here the CDR3 reads CASSERVDGTDTQYF. The CDR3 DNA is TGTGCCAGCAGTGAACGGGTAGACGGCACAGATACGCAGTATTTT.

This clonotype was seen only a few times. The chain recombines TRBV29-1 with TRBJ2-5; TRBD1 matches 8 bases. The CDR3 sequence is 12 residues long. Germline values: CDR1 SQVTM, CDR2 ANQGSEA. V was clipped by 7 bases and J by 4 bases; unmatched bases: 5. CDR3: CSAKDRGETQYF. In DNA, the CDR3 is TGCAGCGCCAAAGACAGGGGAGAGACCCAGTACTTC.